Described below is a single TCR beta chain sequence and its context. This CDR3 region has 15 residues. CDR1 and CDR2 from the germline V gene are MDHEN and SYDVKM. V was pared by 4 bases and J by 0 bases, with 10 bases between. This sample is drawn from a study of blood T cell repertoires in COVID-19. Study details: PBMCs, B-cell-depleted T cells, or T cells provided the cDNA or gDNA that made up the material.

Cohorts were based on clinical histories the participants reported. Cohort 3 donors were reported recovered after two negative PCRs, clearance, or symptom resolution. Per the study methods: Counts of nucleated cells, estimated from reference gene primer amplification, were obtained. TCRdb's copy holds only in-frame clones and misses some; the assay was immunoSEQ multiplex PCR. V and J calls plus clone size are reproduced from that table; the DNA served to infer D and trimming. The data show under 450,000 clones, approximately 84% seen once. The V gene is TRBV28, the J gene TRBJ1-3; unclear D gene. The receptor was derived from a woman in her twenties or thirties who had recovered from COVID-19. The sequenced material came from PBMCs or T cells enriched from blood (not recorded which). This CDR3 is CASSYDTLSGNTIYF. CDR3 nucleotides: TGTGCCAGCAGTTACGACACGCTCTCTGGAAACACCATATATTTT.